Shown below are 25 T cell receptor beta chains from a single sample sequenced in a study of cytomegalovirus exposure and HLA in healthy donors. The protocol was immunoSEQ multiplex PCR, while the TCRdb copy is restricted to in-frame clones and leaves out a portion. The table has tens of thousands of clones, approximately 91% seen once. Sequencing was done on a sample of PBMCs. Receptor source: a young man in good health and CMV-seronegative.

The chain recombines TRBV6-5 with TRBJ2-1; perhaps TRBD1 as D (6 bases). Trimming took 0 bases from V and 11 from J, leaving 8 bases between them. The length of the CDR3 is 12 residues. The germline gives CDR1 MNHEY, CDR2 SVGAGI. The CDR3 DNA follows: TGTGCCAGCAGTTACTCGACAGGAAAGCAGTTCTTC. Amino acids: CASSYSTGKQFF.

The gene calls are TRBV15 and TRBJ1-1; 10 nucleotides align to TRBD1. Germline CDR1 LNHNV, CDR2 YYDKDF (reference sequence). There are 16 residues in the CDR3. V was pared by 3 bases and J by 5 bases, with 9 bases of the junction left unmatched. This chain's CDR3 is CATSSRDRGVSTEAFF. The CDR3 DNA is TGTGCCACCAGCAGCCGGGACAGGGGTGTAAGTACTGAAGCTTTCTTT.

The genes are TRBV7-9 and TRBJ2-5; no clear D gene. From germline, CDR1 is SEHNR and CDR2 FQNEAQ (reference sequence). CDR3 length: 15 amino acids. V was shortened by 4 bases and J by 2 bases, with 14 bases between the two germline ends. The chain's CDR3 is CASSSFLELQETQYF. Written as DNA, the CDR3 is TGTGCCAGCAGCTCTTTCTTGGAGCTTCAAGAGACCCAGTACTTC.

This chain uses TRBV28 with TRBJ1-2, with D uncertain. The germline V gene has CDR1 MDHEN and CDR2 SYDVKM. This CDR3 comprises 13 residues. The V and J ends lost 3 bases and 3 bases respectively, with 8 bases between them. The CDR3 loop is CASSFRHYYGYTF. The CDR3 bases are TGTGCCAGCAGTTTTCGACACTACTATGGCTACACCTTC.

This rearrangement joins TRBV7-9 to TRBJ1-4, with D possibly being TRBD1 (6 bases). CDR1 SEHNR and CDR2 FQNEAQ come from the germline V gene (reference sequence). V lost 4 bases and J 3 bases, leaving 15 bases between the germline ends. This CDR3 contains 16 residues. The CDR3 DNA sequence: TGTGCCAGCAGCTCCAGCCCAGGGGCGGCTAATGAAAAACTGTTTTTT. Translation gives CASSSSPGAANEKLFF.

A few counts support this clone. V gene TRBV7-9 combines with J gene TRBJ2-2; TRBD1 might be the D (6 bases). CDR1 SEHNR and CDR2 FQNEAQ come from the germline V gene (reference sequence). CDR3 length: 14 residues. V gave up 6 bases and J gave up 7 bases, with 15 bases separating them. This CDR3 reads CASSFDKGVGELFF. CDR3 in DNA: TGTGCCAGCAGTTTCGACAAGGGGGTCGGGGAGCTGTTTTTT.

The sample holds a few counts of this clone. The V call is TRBV18, the J call TRBJ2-7; D is possibly TRBD2 (6 bases). This CDR3 is 16 amino acids long. V lost 3 bases and J 4 bases, leaving 19 bases between the germline ends. CDR1 and CDR2 from the germline V gene are KGHSH and LQKENI. For the CDR3, the DNA is TGTGCCAGCTCACCCCCGACTTTGCGGGATAGGTACGAGCAGTACTTC. Amino acids: CASSPPTLRDRYEQYF. The complete variable domain, with remaining parts taken from reference TRBV18 and TRBJ2-7, reads NAGVMQNPRHLVRRRGQEARLRCSPMKGHSHVYWYRQLPEEGLKFMVYLQKENIIDESGMPKERFSAEFPKEGPSILRIQQVVRGDSAAYFCASSPPTLRDRYEQYFGPGTRLTVT.

This clone was picked up one time. This chain joins TRBV7-2 and TRBJ1-2; no clear D gene. V lost 2 bases and J lost 2, with 9 bases in between. Per germline, CDR1 SGHTA and CDR2 FQGNSA. CDR3 length equals 14 residues. CDR3 coding DNA: TGTGCCAGCAGCTTAAGGCAGGCGAACTATGGCTACACCTTC. Translating it yields CASSLRQANYGYTF.

V gene TRBV4-2 combines with J gene TRBJ2-2; 8 bases agree with TRBD2. The V gene end was trimmed by 3 bases and the J gene end by 8 bases; junction bases not matched to a gene: 14. Germline V gene lookup returns CDR1 LGHNA and CDR2 YNFKEQ. The CDR3 is made up of 17 amino acids. The CDR3 loop is CASSHPTGTRGTGELFF. As DNA, the CDR3 is TGTGCCAGCAGCCATCCCACCGGGACTAGGGGCACTGGGGAGCTGTTTTTT.

This clone was counted between two and nine times. The chain is built from TRBV27 and TRBJ2-7; TRBD2 matches 7 bases. Losses at the gene ends were 2 bases for V and 7 bases for J; bases not matched to a gene: 26. CDR1 and CDR2 (germline): MNHEY, SMNVEV (reference sequence). The CDR3 spans 20 residues. The CDR3 sequence is CASSLRPTGDYLWRPWEQYF. The DNA of the CDR3 is TGTGCCAGCAGTTTACGGCCAACCGGGGACTACCTCTGGAGGCCGTGGGAGCAGTACTTC.

The chain employs TRBV28 and TRBJ1-2; D is ambiguous. The CDR3 sequence is 13 residues long. Germline assignment: CDR1 MDHEN and CDR2 SYDVKM. V was shortened by 3 bases and J by 7 bases, with 12 bases between the two germline ends. CDR3 protein: CASSFIAEGGYTF. CDR3 coding DNA: TGTGCCAGCAGTTTCATCGCGGAGGGTGGCTACACCTTC.

The chain uses TRBV19 and TRBJ2-7, with TRBD1 matching 9 bases. Per the germline V gene, CDR1 is LNHDA and CDR2 is SQIVND (reference sequence). The CDR3 totals 14 residues. Germline trimming cut 6 bases from V and 5 bases from J; bases unmatched to any gene: 8. The CDR3 reads CASRRTGEGNEQYF. The CDR3, as DNA: TGTGCCAGTAGACGGACAGGGGAAGGGAACGAGCAGTACTTC.

This chain links TRBV19 with TRBJ2-1, with 12 bases identical to TRBD1. Losses at the gene ends were 1 base for V and 9 bases for J; bases not matched to a gene: 13. The CDR3 runs 18 residues. Germline CDR1 reads LNHDA; CDR2 reads SQIVND (reference sequence). CDR3 loop: CASSIVRGRGQGAGEQFF. CDR3 DNA sequence: TGTGCCAGTAGTATAGTCAGAGGTAGGGGACAGGGGGCAGGTGAGCAGTTCTTC.

Only one count was recorded for this clone. The chain has TRBV28 and TRBJ2-5; TRBD1 agrees at 7 bases. The CDR3 length is 15 residues. The J segment lost 2 bases and the V segment lost 6 bases, leaving 9 bases of the junction unmatched. The germline CDR1 and CDR2 sequences are MDHEN and SYDVKM. The CDR3 DNA reads as TGTGCCAGCAGCTTTACGGACAGGTCTCAAGAGACCCAGTACTTC. Protein sequence: CASSFTDRSQETQYF.

The CDR3 coding sequence is TGCGCCAGCAGCCAACCCACTAGCGGGAACGAGCAGTACTTC. Translating gives CASSQPTSGNEQYF. The V and J genes are TRBV4-1 and TRBJ2-7, with 10 bases matching TRBD2. The CDR3 runs 14 residues. V was pared by 2 bases and J by 5 bases, with 3 bases of the junction left unmatched. Germline assignment: CDR1 MGHRA and CDR2 YSYEKL.

The chain uses TRBV5-1 and TRBJ2-3, with D unresolved. Looked up from germline, CDR1 is SGHRS and CDR2 is YFSETQ. The CDR3 extends over 12 amino acids. Trimming cost V 4 bases and J 2 bases, with 5 bases left between them. The CDR3 DNA sequence: TGCGCCAGCAGCCCTACCACAGATACGCAGTATTTT. The encoded protein is CASSPTTDTQYF.

This chain uses TRBV5-1 with TRBJ1-1, with 8 bases matching TRBD1. In germline, CDR1 is SGHRS, CDR2 YFSETQ. V was pared by 0 bases and J by 1 base, with 5 bases of the junction left unmatched. The CDR3 contains 16 residues. CDR3 nucleotide sequence: TGCGCCAGCAGCTTGGCCTCAGGGGGCGGGAACACTGAAGCTTTCTTT. This gives the protein CASSLASGGGNTEAFF.

Written as DNA, the CDR3 is TGTGCCAGCAGCTCGGGACAGGGGGAGTACGAGCAGTACTTC. This sequence encodes CASSSGQGEYEQYF. The V call is TRBV7-9, the J call TRBJ2-7; 11 positions agree with TRBD1. The CDR3 covers 14 residues. CDR1 is SEHNR and CDR2 is FQNEAQ in the germline V gene (reference sequence). V lost 4 bases to trimming and J lost 4 bases; unmatched junction nucleotides: 3.

This clone was picked up one time. The chain combines TRBV27 with TRBJ1-4, with D possibly being TRBD1 (6 bases). The V gene's germline CDR1 is MNHEY and CDR2 SMNVEV (reference sequence). There are 15 residues in the CDR3. Trimming cost V 7 bases and J 6 bases, with 18 bases left between them. The CDR3 loop reads CASKPLDRKYEKLFF. The CDR3 nucleotides are TGTGCCAGCAAACCCTTAGACAGGAAGTATGAAAAACTGTTTTTT.

V and J are TRBV7-2 and TRBJ2-7; 7 bases match TRBD1. CDR1 and CDR2 (germline): SGHTA, FQGNSA. V lost 5 bases to trimming and J lost 0 bases; unmatched junction nucleotides: 10. CDR3 length equals 16 residues. DNA for the CDR3: TGTGCCAGCAGCCTAAGAGTAACAGGGGCCTCCTACGAGCAGTACTTC. This codes for CASSLRVTGASYEQYF.

Here the CDR3 reads CASRQRIEGNQPQHF. The CDR3 nucleotides are TGTGCCAGCAGGCAGAGGATAGAGGGCAATCAGCCCCAGCATTTT. The chain is built from TRBV28 and TRBJ1-5; no clear D. The CDR3 covers 15 residues. Germline lookup yields CDR1 MDHEN and CDR2 SYDVKM. V was pared by 6 bases and J by 2 bases, with 14 bases between.

The CDR3 DNA follows: TGTGCCAGCGCACAAAACAGGGACATAGCGAACACCGGGGAGCTGTTTTTT. Translating it yields CASAQNRDIANTGELFF. The chain joins TRBV7-8 to TRBJ2-2, with TRBD1 as a possible D gene (6 bases). Germline CDR1 reads SGHVS; CDR2 reads FQNEAQ. The CDR3 runs 17 residues. Trimming stripped 8 bases from V and 0 bases from J, with 19 bases between. The entire variable domain, with the rest obtained from reference TRBV7-8 and TRBJ2-2, is as follows: GAGVSQSPRYKVAKRGQDVALRCDPISGHVSLFWYQQALGQGPEFLTYFQNEAQLDKSGLPSDRFFAERPEGSVSTLKIQRTQQEDSAVYLCASAQNRDIANTGELFFGEGSRLTVL.

V is TRBV7-9 and J is TRBJ2-6; 7 positions match TRBD1. The ends lost 5 bases at V and 0 bases at J; junction bases unmatched: 7. This CDR3 has 17 residues. CDR1 and CDR2 (germline): SEHNR, FQNEAQ (reference sequence). The CDR3, as DNA: TGTGCCAGCAGCCCCGGGACAGAGAGCTCTGGGGCCAACGTCCTGACTTTC. Protein product: CASSPGTESSGANVLTF.

The chain links TRBV7-9 to TRBJ1-2; D gene uncertain. Germline-derived CDR1 and CDR2 are SEHNR and FQNEAQ (reference sequence). V shed 5 bases and J shed 8 bases, with 24 bases lying between them. The CDR3 contains 16 residues. The CDR3 DNA reads TGTGCCAGCAGCCCCGCTCTGACAATCTTTTTGGAAGGCTACACCTTC. Its translation is CASSPALTIFLEGYTF. Full variable domain (missing parts from reference TRBV7-9 and TRBJ1-2): DTGVSQNPRHKITKRGQNVTFRCDPISEHNRLYWYRQTLGQGPEFLTYFQNEAQLEKSRLLSDRFSAERPKGSFSTLEIQRTEQGDSAMYLCASSPALTIFLEGYTFGSGTRLTVV.

The chain combines TRBV6-5 with TRBJ1-1, with TRBD1 as a possible D gene (5 bases). Trimming took 5 bases from V and 1 from J, leaving 8 bases between them. Germline V gene data show CDR1 as MNHEY and CDR2 as SVGAGI. The CDR3 is made up of 13 amino acids. The chain's CDR3 is CASSVQENTEAFF. CDR3 coding DNA: TGTGCCAGCAGTGTACAGGAGAACACTGAAGCTTTCTTT.